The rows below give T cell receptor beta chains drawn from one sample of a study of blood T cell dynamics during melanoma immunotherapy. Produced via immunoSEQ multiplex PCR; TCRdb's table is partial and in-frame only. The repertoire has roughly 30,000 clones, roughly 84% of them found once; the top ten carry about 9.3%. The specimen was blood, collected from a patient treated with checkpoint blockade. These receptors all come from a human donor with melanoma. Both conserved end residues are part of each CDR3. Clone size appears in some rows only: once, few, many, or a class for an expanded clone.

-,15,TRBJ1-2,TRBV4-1,CASSQDIRVRGGYTF
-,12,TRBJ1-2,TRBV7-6,CASSLEGYGYTF
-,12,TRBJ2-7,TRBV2,CACRQGSNEQYF
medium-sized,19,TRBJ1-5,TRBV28,CASSPRQGRLLNPNQPQHF
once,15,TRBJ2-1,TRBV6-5,CASSSGGSSYNEQFF
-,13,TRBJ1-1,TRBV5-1,CASSVDLNTEAFF
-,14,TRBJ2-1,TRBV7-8,CASSLDTGRNEQFF
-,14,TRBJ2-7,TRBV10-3,CAISDPMGSYEQYF
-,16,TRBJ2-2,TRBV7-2,CASSLAVAGPHGELFF
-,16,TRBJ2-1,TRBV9,CASSQSGISPYNEQFF
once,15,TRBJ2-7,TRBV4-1,CASSSSTGGSYEQYF
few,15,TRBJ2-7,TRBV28,CASAPFSGGSYEQYF
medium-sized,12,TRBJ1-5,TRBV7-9,CASSDGVQPQHF
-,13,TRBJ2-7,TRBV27,CASSLSRNYEQYF
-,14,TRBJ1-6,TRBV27,CASRLGQGDSPLHF
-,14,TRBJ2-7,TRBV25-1,CASSSIGQVYEQYF
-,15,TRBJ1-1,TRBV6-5,CASSKWDGTNTEAFF
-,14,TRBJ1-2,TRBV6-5,CASSPLGGNYGYTF
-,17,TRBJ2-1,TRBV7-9,CASARSGGAHSYNEQFF
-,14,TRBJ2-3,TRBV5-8,CASSRTSGTDTQYF
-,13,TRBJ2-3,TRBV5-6,CASSLYIGDTQYF
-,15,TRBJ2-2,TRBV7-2,CASSSGVLGVGELFF
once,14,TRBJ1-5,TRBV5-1,CASSFTVSNQPQHF
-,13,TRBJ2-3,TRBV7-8,CASSLVVHHTQYF
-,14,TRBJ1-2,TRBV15,CATSRDRASYGYTF
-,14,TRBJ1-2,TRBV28,CASSLSDHRDGYTF
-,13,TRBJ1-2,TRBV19,CASSLSLRDSYTF
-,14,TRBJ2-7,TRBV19,CASSAGDFNYEQYF
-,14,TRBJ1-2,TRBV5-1,CASSLYWTADGYTF
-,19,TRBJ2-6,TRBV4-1,CASSQGHTGAQSGANVLTF
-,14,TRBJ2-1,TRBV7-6,CASSLSPELGEQFF
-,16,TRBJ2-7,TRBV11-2,CASSPLRRKSSYEQYF
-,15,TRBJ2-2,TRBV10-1,CANRVAGGKTGELFF
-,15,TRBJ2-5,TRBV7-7,CASSLDSTAQETQYF
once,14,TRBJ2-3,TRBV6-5,CASAAVGYTDTQYF
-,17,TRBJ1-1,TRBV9,CASSASQGAVMNTEAFF
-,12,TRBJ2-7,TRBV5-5,CASSQEGYEQYF
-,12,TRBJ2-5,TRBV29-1,CSGLTILETQYF
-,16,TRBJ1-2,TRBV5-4,CASSLARTVRQNGYTF
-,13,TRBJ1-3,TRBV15,CATSRDLENTIYF